These 11 T cell receptor beta chains originate from one sample sequenced in a study of T cells in women clearing cervical HPV infection. Libraries were prepared by immunoSEQ multiplex PCR; TCRdb keeps only in-frame clonotypes and omits some of them. The clone table shows over 30,000 clones, with the ten largest holding approximately 4.8%. The specimen was blood buffy coat. The source is a woman aged 18 to 69 with a cervical HPV16 infection that either progressed to CIN3+ or cleared (not recorded which).

With respect to this clone: The CDR3 extends 3 residues past the end of the read, so its final part is completed from the germline J gene. The rearrangement joins TRBV13 to TRBJ1-6, with D unclear. There are 17 residues in the CDR3. With 0 bases removed from V and 3 bases from J, the gap between germline ends came to 12 bases. The germline CDR1 and CDR2 sequences are PRHDT and FYEKMQ (reference sequence). CDR3 DNA (partial): TGTGCCAGCAGCTTAGGCGCGGGAGCCAGCTATAATTCACCC. Its translation is CASSLGAGASYNSP. The full CDR3 protein reads CASSLGAGASYNSPLHF.

As for this clone: The CDR3 end is not reached by the read, which stops 3 residues before it; the germline J gene fills it in. The rearrangement joins TRBV12-5 to TRBJ2-3; 12 positions match TRBD2. The V gene end was trimmed by 4 bases and the J gene end by 0 bases; junction bases not matched to a gene: 2. In germline, CDR1 is LGHNT, CDR2 FRNRAP. The CDR3 contains 16 residues. The CDR3 is CASGSLAGGSTDTQYF. The sequenced part of the CDR3 DNA is TGTGCTAGTGGTTCCCTAGCGGGGGGGAGCACAGATACG. Supplemented by reference TRBV12-5 and TRBJ2-3, the full variable domain reads DARVTQTPRHKVTEMGQEVTMRCQPILGHNTVFWYRQTMMQGLELLAYFRNRAPLDDSGMPKDRFSAEMPDATLATLKIQPSEPRDSAVYFCASGSLAGGSTDTQYFGPGTRLTVL.

Turning to this clone: The DNA ends 3 residues before the CDR3 does, and the rest of the CDR3 is filled in from the germline J gene. V and J are TRBV10-3 and TRBJ1-3; 10 nucleotides align to TRBD1. From germline, CDR1 is ENHRY and CDR2 SYGVKD. V was clipped by 6 bases and J by 2 bases; unmatched bases: 10. The CDR3 is 17 amino acids. The part of the CDR3 DNA that was read is TGTGCCATCAGCGGGGGGACAGGGGTTCCTGCTGGAAACACC. Translating it yields CAISGGTGVPAGNT. The full CDR3 protein is CAISGGTGVPAGNTIYF.

Points on this clone: The read terminates 3 residues ahead of where the CDR3 ends, so the germline J gene completes it. V is TRBV19 and J is TRBJ1-3; weak D call: TRBD1 (5 bases). Germline CDR1 is LNHDA and CDR2 is SQIVND (reference sequence). This CDR3 spans 18 amino acids. Trimming pared 3 bases from V and 0 bases from J, leaving 18 bases between. CDR3 residues: CASSMKGADSFSGNTIYF. The sequenced part of the CDR3 DNA is TGTGCCAGTAGTATGAAAGGGGCCGACAGTTTCTCTGGAAACACC.

In the case of this clone: The read ends 3 residues before the CDR3 terminus; that terminus is restored from the germline J gene. This chain links TRBV20-1 with TRBJ2-7, with 8 positions matching TRBD1. Germline V gene lookup returns CDR1 DFQATT and CDR2 SNEGSKA (reference sequence). CDR3 length: 13 amino acids. The junction had 8 bases not matched to a gene; V was cut back by 5 bases and J by 5 bases. The covered CDR3 bases are TGCAGTGCTTTCGGACAGGGAATTCACGAG. Translated: CSAFGQGIHE. Given in full, the CDR3 is CSAFGQGIHEQYF.

With regard to this clone: The read stops 3 residues short of the end of the CDR3; the missing end is completed from the germline J gene. The chain is built from TRBV9 and TRBJ1-3, with TRBD1 matching 10 bases. The CDR3 runs to 15 residues. Trimming removed 7 bases from V and 0 bases from J; junction bases left unmatched: 4. CDR1 and CDR2 (germline): SGDLS, YYNGEE. The CDR3 loop reads CASSRTGGSGNTIYF. The CDR3 DNA, read in part, is TGTGCCAGCTCCCGGACAGGGGGCTCTGGAAACACC.

In regard to this clone: The CDR3 end falls 3 residues outside the read, so it is completed with the germline J gene. This chain uses TRBV4-2 with TRBJ1-1; tentatively, D is TRBD1 (5 bases). CDR1 and CDR2 from the germline V gene are LGHNA and YNFKEQ. V was pared by 7 bases and J by 4 bases, with 16 bases between. This CDR3 is built from 14 residues. The sequenced part of the CDR3 DNA is TGTGCCAGCACCCTCGGGGGAATCGGCACTGAA. This translates into CASTLGGIGTE. The entire CDR3 is CASTLGGIGTEAFF.

Of note for this clone: The sequence runs out 3 residues before the end of the CDR3; the remainder is reconstructed from the germline J gene. The chain combines TRBV20-1 with TRBJ2-7; 9 nucleotides line up with TRBD2. Germline V lookup: CDR1 DFQATT, CDR2 SNEGSKA (reference sequence). The CDR3 consists of 12 residues. V was pared by 5 bases and J by 4 bases, with 3 bases of the junction left unmatched. The sequenced CDR3 bases are TGCAGTGCTCCGACTAGCGGATACGAG. Translating it yields CSAPTSGYE. The CDR3 reads in full as CSAPTSGYEQYF.

To note about this clone: The read terminates 3 residues ahead of where the CDR3 ends, so the germline J gene completes it. The chain has TRBV5-6 and TRBJ2-7; weak D call: TRBD2 (6 bases). The V end lost 1 base, the J end lost 2 bases, and 10 bases lay between the germline ends. In germline, CDR1 is SGHDT, CDR2 YYEEEE. CDR3 length: 14 amino acids. CDR3: CASSLSAGTYEQYF. Partial CDR3 DNA: TGTGCCAGCAGCTTGTCGGCGGGGACCTACGAG.

On this clone itself: The DNA ends 3 residues before the CDR3 does, and the rest of the CDR3 is filled in from the germline J gene. The chain links TRBV20-1 to TRBJ1-1; D unclear. V dropped 3 bases and J dropped 0 bases, with 11 bases sitting between them. Germline lookup yields CDR1 DFQATT and CDR2 SNEGSKA (reference sequence). The CDR3 extends over 14 amino acids. Incomplete CDR3 DNA: TGCAGTGCTAGGACGGGTACCGTGAACACTGAA. It encodes CSARTGTVNTE. The CDR3 reads in full as CSARTGTVNTEAFF.

A remark on this clone: The read gets to within 3 residues of the CDR3 end, and the germline J gene fills in the rest. The chain combines TRBV2 with TRBJ2-5; D may be TRBD1 (6 bases). This CDR3 contains 15 residues. Per the germline V gene, CDR1 is SNHLY and CDR2 is FYNNEI. Trimming stripped 0 bases from V and 5 bases from J, with 13 bases between. The CDR3 DNA, read in part, is TGTGCCAGCAGTGAAGCATCACAGGGTAGGGAGACC. This codes for CASSEASQGRET. The entire CDR3 sequence reads CASSEASQGRETQYF.